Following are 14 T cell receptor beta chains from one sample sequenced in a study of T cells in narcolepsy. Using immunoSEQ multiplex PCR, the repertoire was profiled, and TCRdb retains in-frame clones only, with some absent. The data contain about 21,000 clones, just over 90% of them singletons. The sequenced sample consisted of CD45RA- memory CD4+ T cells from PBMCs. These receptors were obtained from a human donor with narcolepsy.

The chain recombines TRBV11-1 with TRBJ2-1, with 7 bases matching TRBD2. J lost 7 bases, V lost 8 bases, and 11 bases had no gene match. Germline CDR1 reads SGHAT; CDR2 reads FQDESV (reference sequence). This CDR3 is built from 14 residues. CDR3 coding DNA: TGTGCCAGCGCGGGCGGGAGAGGGGTAAATGAGCAGTTCTTC. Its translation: CASAGGRGVNEQFF.

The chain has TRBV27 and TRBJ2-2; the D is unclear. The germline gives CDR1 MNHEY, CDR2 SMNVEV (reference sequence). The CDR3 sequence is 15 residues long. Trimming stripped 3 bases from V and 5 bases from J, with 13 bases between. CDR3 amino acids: CASSLQLQRTGELFF. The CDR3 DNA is TGTGCCAGCAGTTTGCAACTCCAAAGGACCGGGGAGCTGTTTTTT.

In DNA, the CDR3 is TGTGCCAGCAGCTTGGGGACTAGCGGGACGACGGGTGAGCAGTTCTTC. It yields the protein CASSLGTSGTTGEQFF. The rearrangement joins TRBV5-8 to TRBJ2-1; 12 bases are a match to TRBD2. This CDR3 region has 16 residues. V was pared by 0 bases and J by 9 bases, with 7 bases of the junction left unmatched. Germline V gives CDR1 SGHTS, CDR2 YDEGEE.

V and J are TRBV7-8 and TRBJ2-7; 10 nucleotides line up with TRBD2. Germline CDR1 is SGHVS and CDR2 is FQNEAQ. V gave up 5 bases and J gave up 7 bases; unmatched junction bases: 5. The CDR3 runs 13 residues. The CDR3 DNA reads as TGTGCCAGCAGCCAAGGACTAGCGGCGGAGCAGTACTTC. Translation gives CASSQGLAAEQYF.

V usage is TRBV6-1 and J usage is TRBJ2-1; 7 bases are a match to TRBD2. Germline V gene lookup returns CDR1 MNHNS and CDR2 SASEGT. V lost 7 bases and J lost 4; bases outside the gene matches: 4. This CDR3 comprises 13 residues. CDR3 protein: CASTTGLYNEQFF. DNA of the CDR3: TGTGCCAGCACGACGGGACTATACAATGAGCAGTTCTTC.

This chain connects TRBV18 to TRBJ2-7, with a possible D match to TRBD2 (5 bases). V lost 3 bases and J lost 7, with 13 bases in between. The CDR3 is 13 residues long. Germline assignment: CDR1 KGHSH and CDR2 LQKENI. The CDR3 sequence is CASSPTSGFEQYF. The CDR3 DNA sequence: TGTGCCAGCTCACCTACGTCGGGGTTTGAGCAGTACTTC.

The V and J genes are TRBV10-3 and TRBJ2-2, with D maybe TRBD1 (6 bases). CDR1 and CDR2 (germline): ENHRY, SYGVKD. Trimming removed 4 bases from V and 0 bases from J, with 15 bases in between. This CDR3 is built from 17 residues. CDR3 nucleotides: TGTGCCATCAGTGGGACGAGGGGGACGTCGAACACCGGGGAGCTGTTTTTT. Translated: CAISGTRGTSNTGELFF.

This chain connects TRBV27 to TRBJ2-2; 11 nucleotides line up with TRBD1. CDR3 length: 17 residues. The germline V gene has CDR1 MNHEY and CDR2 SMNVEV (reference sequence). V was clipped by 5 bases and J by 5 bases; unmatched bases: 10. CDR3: CASSPRGTGGATGELFF. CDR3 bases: TGTGCCAGCAGTCCCCGTGGGACAGGGGGAGCGACCGGGGAGCTGTTTTTT.

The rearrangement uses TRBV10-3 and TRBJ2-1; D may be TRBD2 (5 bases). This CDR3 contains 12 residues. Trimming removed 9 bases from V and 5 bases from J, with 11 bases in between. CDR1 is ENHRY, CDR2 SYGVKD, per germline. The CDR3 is CAILRRDNEQFF. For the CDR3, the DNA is TGTGCCATTCTGAGGCGGGACAATGAGCAGTTCTTC.

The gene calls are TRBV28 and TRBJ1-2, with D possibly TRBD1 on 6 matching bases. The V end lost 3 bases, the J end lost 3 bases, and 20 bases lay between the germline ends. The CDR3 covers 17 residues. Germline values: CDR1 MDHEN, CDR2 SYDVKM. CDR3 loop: CASSFSRRGPVDYGYTF. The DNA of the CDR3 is TGTGCCAGCAGTTTTTCCCGCAGGGGCCCCGTAGACTATGGCTACACCTTC.

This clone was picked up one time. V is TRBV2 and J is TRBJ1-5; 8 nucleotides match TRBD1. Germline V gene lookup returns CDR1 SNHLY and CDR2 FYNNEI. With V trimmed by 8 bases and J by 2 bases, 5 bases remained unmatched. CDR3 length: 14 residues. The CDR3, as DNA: TGTGCCAGCCGGGACAGGCGAGGCAATCAGCCCCAGCATTTT. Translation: CASRDRRGNQPQHF.

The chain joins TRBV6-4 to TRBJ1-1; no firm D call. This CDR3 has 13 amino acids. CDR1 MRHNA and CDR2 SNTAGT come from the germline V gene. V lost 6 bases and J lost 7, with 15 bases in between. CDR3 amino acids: CASRTQAVGEAFF. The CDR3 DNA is TGTGCCAGCAGAACCCAGGCTGTGGGTGAAGCTTTCTTT.

Here the CDR3 DNA reads TGTGCCAGCAGCTTTGCGGACGGGACCCAGTACTTC. It translates to CASSFADGTQYF. The chain couples TRBV7-9 to TRBJ2-5; D gene unclear. V was shortened by 3 bases and J by 7 bases, with 9 bases between the two germline ends. This CDR3 has 12 residues. The germline CDR1 and CDR2 sequences are SEHNR and FQNEAQ (reference sequence).

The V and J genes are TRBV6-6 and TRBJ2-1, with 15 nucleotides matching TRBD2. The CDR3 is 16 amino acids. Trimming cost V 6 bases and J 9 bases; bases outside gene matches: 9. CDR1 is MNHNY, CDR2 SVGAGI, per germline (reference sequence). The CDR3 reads CASSDRTSGRVSEQFF. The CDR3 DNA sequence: TGTGCCAGCAGCGACCGGACTAGCGGGAGGGTGAGTGAGCAGTTCTTC.